The clone carrying this TCR beta chain was seen ten or more times. What it binds is not known. The CDR3 is 15 amino acids. The junction had 8 bases not matched to a gene; V was cut back by 5 bases and J by 5 bases. The sample comes from a study of T cells after yellow fever vaccination. Each CDR3 protein is one row after TCRdb ran MiXCR on the 5' RACE reads. The top ten hold about a sixth of the sample, which has over 300,000 distinct CDR3 sequences, around 7% seen once. Study results and caveats: Contaminants from the bulk population, in the form of abundant clonotypes, could be found in FACS-sorted repertoires.

The source is a man younger than 35 who received the YFV17D yellow fever vaccine. The gene calls are TRBV12-3 or TRBV12-4 and TRBJ2-2; the match to TRBD1 covers 7 bases. The starting material was PBMCs, obtained approximately 40 days after the first yellow fever vaccination. As DNA, the CDR3 is TGTGCCAGCAGTATCCGACAGGGATGGACCGGGGAGCTGTTTTTT. Residues: CASSIRQGWTGELFF.